Listed below are T cell receptor beta chains from one sample, sequenced in a study of blood T cell repertoires in COVID-19. TCRdb keeps only in-frame clones here, not all; method: immunoSEQ multiplex PCR. The sample lists around 230,000 clones; approximately 83% were seen once. Material: PBMCs or T cells enriched from blood (not recorded which). All receptors derive from a woman in her 40s with acute COVID-19. CDR3s include the opening cysteine and the closing phenylalanine or tryptophan. The D gene is left open where the match is weak. Not all rows give a size; the values are once, few, many and, for expanded clones, a class.

d_call cdr3_length j_call v_call clone_size cdr3_nt cdr3_aa
TRBD1 13 TRBJ1-2 TRBV19 NA TGTGCCAGTAGTGCCGGACAGGCATATGGCTACACCTTC CASSAGQAYGYTF
NA 15 TRBJ2-4 TRBV4-1 NA TGCGCCAGCAGCCAACCCGGGAGCGTCAAAAACATTCAGTACTTC CASSQPGSVKNIQYF
NA 14 TRBJ2-7 TRBV28 NA TGTGCCAGCAGTTCGGAGGAAACCTCCTACGAGCAGTACTTC CASSSEETSYEQYF
TRBD1 15 TRBJ1-5 TRBV7-8 NA TGTGCCAGCAGCACTAAGGACAGGGGCGATCAGCCCCAGCATTTT CASSTKDRGDQPQHF
TRBD2 14 TRBJ2-1 TRBV9 NA TGTGCCAGCGGGACGGGAGGTTCTTACAATGAGCAGTTCTTC CASGTGGSYNEQFF
NA 12 TRBJ2-7 TRBV29-1 few TGCAGCGTGCGGGACCCATCCTACGAGCAGTACTTC CSVRDPSYEQYF
TRBD1 15 TRBJ2-3 TRBV5-8 once TGTGCCAGCAGCTTGGTGGGACAGGGGACAGATACGCAGTATTTT CASSLVGQGTDTQYF
NA 18 TRBJ2-7 TRBV1 NA TGCACCAGCAGCCAAGCTCCAAAACTAGCGGGGGCTTCCTACGAGCAGTACTTC CTSSQAPKLAGASYEQYF
TRBD2 13 TRBJ2-1 TRBV30 NA TGTGCCTGGGGACTAGCGGGATGGAATGAGCAGTTCTTC CAWGLAGWNEQFF
TRBD1 15 TRBJ1-4 TRBV7-8 NA TGTGCCAGCAGCTCTAGGGACAGGGTCGGTGAAAAACTGTTTTTT CASSSRDRVGEKLFF
NA 13 TRBJ2-2 TRBV12-3/TRBV12-4 NA TGTGCCAGCACCATTCGGTCCCCGGGGGAGCTGTTTTTT CASTIRSPGELFF
TRBD1 17 TRBJ1-6 TRBV2 NA TGTGCCAGCAGTGAAGTGGGACAGAGCTCCTATAATTCACCCCTCCACTTT CASSEVGQSSYNSPLHF
TRBD2 16 TRBJ2-3 TRBV6-5 NA TGTGCCAGCAGTTACGGAACTAGCGACTACACAGATACGCAGTATTTT CASSYGTSDYTDTQYF
NA 13 TRBJ1-1 TRBV12-3/TRBV12-4 few TGTGCCAGCAGTTTGCGCAGGGACACTGAAGCTTTCTTT CASSLRRDTEAFF
NA 14 TRBJ1-6 TRBV30 many TGTGCCTGGAGTGTAAGGGATCAGGGTTCACCCCTCCACTTT CAWSVRDQGSPLHF
NA 14 TRBJ2-1 TRBV6-5 NA TGTGCCAGCAGTTACGGTCAGGGGAAGGATGAGCAGTTCTTC CASSYGQGKDEQFF
TRBD2 16 TRBJ2-1 TRBV19 NA TGTGCCAGTAGTAATTCGGGCGGGAGTAAGGACAATGAGCAGTTCTTC CASSNSGGSKDNEQFF
NA 12 TRBJ1-2 TRBV9 few TGTGCCAGCAGCAACTCTGTTAGTGGCTACACCTTC CASSNSVSGYTF
NA 17 TRBJ2-1 TRBV4-1 NA TGCGCCAGCAGCCAAGATGGGCGAGGAGCACAGGCAAGTGAGCAGTTCTTC CASSQDGRGAQASEQFF
NA 14 TRBJ2-5 TRBV3-1/TRBV3-2 NA TGTGCCAGCAGCCAATTCGGGGGAGAAGAGACCCAGTACTTC CASSQFGGEETQYF
TRBD2 16 TRBJ2-7 TRBV27 NA TGTGCCAGCAGTCCGCAAACTAGCGGGAGCTCCTACGAGCAGTACTTC CASSPQTSGSSYEQYF
NA 15 TRBJ2-7 TRBV5-6 NA TGTGCCAGCAGTTTCCTGGACACTTTAACCTACGAGCAGTACTTC CASSFLDTLTYEQYF
NA 14 TRBJ1-5 TRBV2 NA TGTGCCAGCAGTGTGCAACGGGTGGGTCAGCCCCAGCATTTT CASSVQRVGQPQHF
TRBD1 16 TRBJ1-2 TRBV9 NA TGTGCCAGCAGCGGACTCCGGGACAGGGGTCCCTATGGCTACACCTTC CASSGLRDRGPYGYTF
NA 14 TRBJ2-1 TRBV5-6 NA TGTGCCAGCAACGATGAGACTAGTTACAATGAGCAGTTCTTC CASNDETSYNEQFF
NA 13 TRBJ1-2 TRBV6-2/TRBV6-3 NA TGTGCCAGCAGTCTCGCGGGAGGCTATGGCTACACCTTC CASSLAGGYGYTF
NA 15 TRBJ2-3 TRBV6-5 NA TGTGCCAGCAGACCGGAAGGGGCAGAAACAGATACGCAGTATTTT CASRPEGAETDTQYF
TRBD2 16 TRBJ2-7 TRBV15 NA TGTGCCACCAGCAGTGGAGAGGGGACTAGCGGGAGCGAGCAGTACTTC CATSSGEGTSGSEQYF
NA 16 TRBJ2-6 TRBV7-9 NA TGTGCCAGCAGCTTAGGGGCGAGCTCTGGGGCCAACGTCCTGACTTTC CASSLGASSGANVLTF
NA 15 TRBJ2-5 TRBV27 NA TGTGCCAGCAGTCAGGGCACGGGTAAAGTGGAGACCCAGTACTTC CASSQGTGKVETQYF
NA 13 TRBJ1-2 TRBV7-9 NA TGTGCCAGCAGCTTTCCACAGATCTATGGCTACACCTTC CASSFPQIYGYTF
NA 14 TRBJ1-2 TRBV12-5 NA TGTGCTAGTGGTTTTGGTCAGGGCAGCACCGGCTACACCTTC CASGFGQGSTGYTF
TRBD1 17 TRBJ2-1 TRBV25-1 NA TGTGCCAGCAGTTTACGGCCGAGGGACAGGTTAAACAATGAGCAGTTCTTC CASSLRPRDRLNNEQFF
NA 14 TRBJ2-2 TRBV7-9 many TGTGCCAGCAGCCCCCCCGTGAACACCGGGGAGCTGTTTTTT CASSPPVNTGELFF
NA 13 TRBJ1-2 TRBV10-3 NA TGTGCCATCAGTGAGAGGGGGAGTGATGGCTACACCTTC CAISERGSDGYTF
TRBD1 14 TRBJ1-6 TRBV11-1 NA TGTGCCAGCAGCCAGTGGGACAGTAATTCACCCCTCCACTTT CASSQWDSNSPLHF
TRBD2 16 TRBJ2-3 TRBV7-9 NA TGTGCCAGCAGCTTATCCCATAGCGGGAGCACAGATACGCAGTATTTT CASSLSHSGSTDTQYF
NA 14 TRBJ2-2 TRBV27 NA TGTGCCAGCAGTTTGTCCGTGAACACCGGGGAGCTGTTTTTT CASSLSVNTGELFF
TRBD1 16 TRBJ2-5 TRBV6-4 NA TGTGCCAGCAGTACGACACCGGGACAGGGTCAAGAGACCCAGTACTTC CASSTTPGQGQETQYF
TRBD2 16 TRBJ2-2 TRBV28 NA TGTGCCAGCAGTTCCCCGAGCGGGAGGAACACCGGGGAGCTGTTTTTT CASSSPSGRNTGELFF
NA 16 TRBJ2-3 TRBV29-1 NA TGCAGCGCTGGGATGATGGGACTCGGTGGGGTTGATACGCAGTATTTT CSAGMMGLGGVDTQYF
NA 13 TRBJ1-2 TRBV12-3/TRBV12-4 NA TGTGCCAGCAGCACGACACCAAACTATGGCTACACCTTC CASSTTPNYGYTF
TRBD2 17 TRBJ2-7 TRBV19 NA TGTGCCAGTAGTAAGGCTAGCGGGAGGCCCGCAACCTACGAGCAGTACTTC CASSKASGRPATYEQYF
TRBD2 14 TRBJ2-7 TRBV11-1 NA TGTGCCAGCAGCTTAGGTAGCGGGAGCTACGAGCAGTACTTC CASSLGSGSYEQYF
NA 15 TRBJ2-7 TRBV7-9 NA TGTGCCAGCAGCCCCCCCGCAGGGGGGATCTACGAGCAGTACTTC CASSPPAGGIYEQYF
TRBD1 15 TRBJ1-1 TRBV9 NA TGTGCCAGCAGCGTAGCTGGACAGGGGATTTCCGAAGCTTTCTTT CASSVAGQGISEAFF
TRBD2 17 TRBJ2-3 TRBV20-1 NA TGCAGTGCTAGTCCTGGACTAGCGGGAGAGCGCACAGATACGCAGTATTTT CSASPGLAGERTDTQYF
NA 13 TRBJ1-2 TRBV30 NA TGTGCCTGGAGGGGGAGGCAGAACTATGGCTACACCTTC CAWRGRQNYGYTF
NA 11 TRBJ2-1 TRBV20-1 NA TGCAGTGCTAGAGGGGAGTATAAGCAGTTCTTC CSARGEYKQFF
TRBD2 18 TRBJ2-1 TRBV2 NA TGTGCCAGCAGTGCGAGAGGACTAGCGGGAGGGCCCTACAATGAGCAGTTCTTC CASSARGLAGGPYNEQFF
TRBD1 15 TRBJ1-6 TRBV11-2 NA TGTGCCAGCAGGGCGCCCGGGGACAGAAATTCACCCCTCCACTTT CASRAPGDRNSPLHF
NA 14 TRBJ1-5 TRBV28 once TGTGCCAGCAGTTTATTCGCAGGCAATCAGCCCCAGCATTTT CASSLFAGNQPQHF
TRBD1 14 TRBJ2-1 TRBV5-4 NA TGTGCCAGCAGACGGACAGGCCCCTACAATGAGCAGTTCTTC CASRRTGPYNEQFF
TRBD1 13 TRBJ2-7 TRBV3-1/TRBV3-2 NA TGTGCCAGCAGCCTACAGGGGGCAGGGGAGCAGTACTTC CASSLQGAGEQYF
NA 13 TRBJ1-5 TRBV5-6 once TGTGCCAGCAGCCGTTCGGGAGGGCAGCCCCAGCATTTT CASSRSGGQPQHF
TRBD2 13 TRBJ2-1 TRBV16 NA TGTGCCAGCAGCCCTAGCGGGAGGGCTGAGCAGTTCTTC CASSPSGRAEQFF
TRBD1 14 TRBJ1-2 TRBV5-3 NA TGTGCCAGAAGCTTGACAGGGGGCGACTATGGCTACACCTTC CARSLTGGDYGYTF